This is a list of T cell receptor beta chains from one sample in a study of T cell responses to AZD1222 COVID-19 vaccine. Libraries were prepared by immunoSEQ multiplex PCR; TCRdb keeps only in-frame clonotypes and omits some of them. Here the sample spans about 160,000 clones, around 90% being singletons. The sequencing used peripheral blood, collected on day 0 of AZD1222 vaccination. The receptor source for this set is an adult in good health. Both conserved end residues are part of each CDR3. Fields, in order: CDR3 protein, V gene, J gene, clone size, D gene. A D gene is named only where the DNA matches it firmly. Expanded clones are given a class, and other clones once, few, many or no size at all.

cdr3_aa: CASLPGRTTEAFF; v_call: TRBV2; j_call: TRBJ1-1; clone_size: NA; d_call: NA
cdr3_aa: CASSPEGTSGRSRTDTQYF; v_call: TRBV27; j_call: TRBJ2-3; clone_size: NA; d_call: TRBD2
cdr3_aa: CASSPGQLNNSPLHF; v_call: TRBV5-1; j_call: TRBJ1-6; clone_size: NA; d_call: NA
cdr3_aa: CAINGPSGMNSSYNEQFF; v_call: TRBV10-3; j_call: TRBJ2-1; clone_size: once; d_call: TRBD2
cdr3_aa: CASSDPLYNEQFF; v_call: TRBV10-1; j_call: TRBJ2-1; clone_size: NA; d_call: NA
cdr3_aa: CAINPGRVNTEAFF; v_call: TRBV10-3; j_call: TRBJ1-1; clone_size: NA; d_call: NA
cdr3_aa: CASSFKVNTEAFF; v_call: TRBV12-3/TRBV12-4; j_call: TRBJ1-1; clone_size: NA; d_call: NA
cdr3_aa: CASGWSTDTQYF; v_call: TRBV12-5; j_call: TRBJ2-3; clone_size: NA; d_call: NA
cdr3_aa: CASRLGGAEAFF; v_call: TRBV11-1; j_call: TRBJ1-1; clone_size: NA; d_call: NA
cdr3_aa: CASSLLGREGPNEQFF; v_call: TRBV7-9; j_call: TRBJ2-1; clone_size: NA; d_call: TRBD2
cdr3_aa: CASSLLSTEAFF; v_call: TRBV12-3/TRBV12-4; j_call: TRBJ1-1; clone_size: NA; d_call: NA
cdr3_aa: CASSARQGDTEAFF; v_call: TRBV18; j_call: TRBJ1-1; clone_size: NA; d_call: TRBD1
cdr3_aa: CASGRSRGEAFF; v_call: TRBV12-3/TRBV12-4; j_call: TRBJ1-1; clone_size: NA; d_call: NA
cdr3_aa: CASSGSGSSYEQYF; v_call: TRBV7-2; j_call: TRBJ2-7; clone_size: NA; d_call: TRBD2
cdr3_aa: CASSLDHQAGYEQYF; v_call: TRBV11-2; j_call: TRBJ2-7; clone_size: NA; d_call: NA
cdr3_aa: CASSEGGPPTDTQYF; v_call: TRBV9; j_call: TRBJ2-3; clone_size: NA; d_call: NA